The source of this TCR beta chain is a study of CD8 T cells in Susac syndrome. Across the whole study: Treatment status at blood draw for the Susac syndrome patients was therapy-naive, corticosteroids, or intravenous immunoglobulin alone.

FACS enriched CD8+ TEMRA cells, while bulk CD8+ and CD4+ were negatively isolated. A word on this clonotype: The antigen is unknown.

RNA, at about 0.45 to 1 ug, was reverse transcribed with random hexamers. immunoSEQ multiplex PCR amplified TCR beta CDR3 across 54 Vbeta, 13 Jbeta. Each CDR3 protein is one row after TCRdb ran MiXCR on the immunoSEQ multiplex PCR reads. In the table there are 150,000 to 200,000 distinct CDR3 sequences, 95% of which are singletons. Study-wide results and caveats: Clonal expansion of Susac CD8+ cells peaked in TEMRA cells, and it also peaked in active patients.

The germline CDR1 and CDR2 sequences are SGDLS and YYNGEE. The CDR3 spans 13 residues. V was trimmed by 0 bases and J by 1 base, leaving 4 bases between them. Sequencing input: CD8+ T cells from PBMCs. The source is a human donor with Susac syndrome. The V gene is TRBV9, the J gene TRBJ1-1; D gene unclear. CDR3 sequence reads: CASSVARNTEAFF. For the CDR3, the DNA is TGTGCCAGCAGCGTAGCTAGGAACACTGAAGCTTTCTTT.